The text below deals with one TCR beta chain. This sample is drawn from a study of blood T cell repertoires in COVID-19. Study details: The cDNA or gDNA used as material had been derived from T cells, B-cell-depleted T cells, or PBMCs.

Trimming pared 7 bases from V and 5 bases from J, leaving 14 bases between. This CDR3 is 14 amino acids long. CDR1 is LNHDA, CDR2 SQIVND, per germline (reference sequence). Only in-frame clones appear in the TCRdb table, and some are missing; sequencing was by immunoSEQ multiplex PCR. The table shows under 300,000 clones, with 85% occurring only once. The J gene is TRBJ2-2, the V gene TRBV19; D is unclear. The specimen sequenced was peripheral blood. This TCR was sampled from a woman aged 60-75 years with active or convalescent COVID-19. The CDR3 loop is CASNPASVTGELFF. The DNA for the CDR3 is TGTGCCAGTAACCCAGCGTCGGTTACCGGGGAGCTGTTTTTT. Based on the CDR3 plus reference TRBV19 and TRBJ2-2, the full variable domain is DGGITQSPKYLFRKEGQNVTLSCEQNLNHDAMYWYRQDPGQGLRLIYYSQIVNDFQKGDIAEGYSVSREKKESFPLTVTSAQKNPTAFYLCASNPASVTGELFFGEGSRLTVL.